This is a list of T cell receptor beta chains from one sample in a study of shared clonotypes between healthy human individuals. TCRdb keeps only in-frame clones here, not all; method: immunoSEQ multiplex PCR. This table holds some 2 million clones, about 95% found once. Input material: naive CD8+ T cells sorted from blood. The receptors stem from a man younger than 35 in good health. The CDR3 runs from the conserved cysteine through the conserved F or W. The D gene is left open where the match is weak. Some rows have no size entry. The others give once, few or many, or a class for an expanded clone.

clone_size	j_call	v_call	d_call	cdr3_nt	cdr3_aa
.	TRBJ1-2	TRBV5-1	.	TGCGCCAGCAGCTTGGGCCGGTCAGAGAACTATGGCTACACCTTC	CASSLGRSENYGYTF
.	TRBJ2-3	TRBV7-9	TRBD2	TGTGCCAGCAGCTTTAGCGGGAGTAGGAATACGCAGTATTTT	CASSFSGSRNTQYF
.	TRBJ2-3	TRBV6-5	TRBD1	TGTGCCAGCACCGGGGACAGGTACCTCACAGATACGCAGTATTTT	CASTGDRYLTDTQYF
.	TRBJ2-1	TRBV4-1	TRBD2	TGCGCCAGCAGCACGCGGACTAGCGGGAGGGTTGACGTTGAGCAGTTCTTC	CASSTRTSGRVDVEQFF
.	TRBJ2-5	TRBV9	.	TGTGCCAGCAGCGTAGACTTGGGGGGGCCCCAAGAGACCCAGTACTTC	CASSVDLGGPQETQYF
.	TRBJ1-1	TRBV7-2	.	TGTGCCAGCAGCCTAGACTGGACGGGGGGCACTGAAGCTTTCTTT	CASSLDWTGGTEAFF
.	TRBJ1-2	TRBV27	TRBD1	TGTGCCAGCAGTCCACAGACAGGGATAGGGTATGGCTACACCTTC	CASSPQTGIGYGYTF
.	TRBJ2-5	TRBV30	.	TGTGCCTGGAGTCCCCTGGAGACCCAGTACTTC	CAWSPLETQYF
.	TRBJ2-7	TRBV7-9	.	TGTGCCAGCAGCTTACCCGCAGACTACGAGCAGTACTTC	CASSLPADYEQYF
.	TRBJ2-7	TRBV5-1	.	TGCGCCAGCAGCTTGGAGGGCCTCTACGAGCAGTACTTC	CASSLEGLYEQYF
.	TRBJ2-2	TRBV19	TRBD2	TGTGCCAGTAGTTTCTTCGGGAGGGCTGACACCGGGGAGCTGTTTTTT	CASSFFGRADTGELFF
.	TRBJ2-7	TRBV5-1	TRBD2	TGCGCCAGCAGCCTAGAGACTAGCGGGGCCTCCTACGAGCAGTACTTC	CASSLETSGASYEQYF
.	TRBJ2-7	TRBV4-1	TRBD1	TGCGCCAGCAGCCTTCACAGGGGGACGTACGAGCAGTACTTC	CASSLHRGTYEQYF
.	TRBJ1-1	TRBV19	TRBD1	TGTGCCAGTAGTGCAATAACGACAGGGACGAACACTGAAGCTTTCTTT	CASSAITTGTNTEAFF
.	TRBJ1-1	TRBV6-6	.	TGTGCCAGCAGTTACGGCCCCGGAGGGAACACTGAAGCTTTCTTT	CASSYGPGGNTEAFF
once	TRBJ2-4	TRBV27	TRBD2	TGTGCCAGCAGTTCAAGACTAGCGGGGGAAAACATTCAGTACTTC	CASSSRLAGENIQYF
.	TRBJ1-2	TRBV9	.	TGTGCCAGCAGCCGTCAACCGGGGGGCTACACCTTC	CASSRQPGGYTF
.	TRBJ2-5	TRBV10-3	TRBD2	TGTGCCATCAGTGATGGGGGGGGACGACGCGGCCAAGAGACCCAGTACTTC	CAISDGGGRRGQETQYF
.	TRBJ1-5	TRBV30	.	TGTGCCTGGAGTGTCGCCGCGGCTAGCAATCAGCCCCAGCATTTT	CAWSVAAASNQPQHF
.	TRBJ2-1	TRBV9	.	TGTGCCAGCAGCGACGACAGCAATGAGCAGTTCTTC	CASSDDSNEQFF
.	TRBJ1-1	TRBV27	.	TGTGCCAGCGGACTTGGGTCCACTGAAGCTTTCTTT	CASGLGSTEAFF
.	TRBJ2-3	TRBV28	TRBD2	TGTGCCAGCAGTTTCCTAGCGGGGACTGACTCATGGAAGGAAGATACGCAGTATTTT	CASSFLAGTDSWKEDTQYF
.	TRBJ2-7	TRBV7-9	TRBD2	TGTGCCAGCAGCTTAGCTAGCGGGGGTGGGTACGAGCAGTACTTC	CASSLASGGGYEQYF
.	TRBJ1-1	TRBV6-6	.	TGTGCCAGCAGTTACTCAGGCAATTCGAACACTGAAGCTTTCTTT	CASSYSGNSNTEAFF
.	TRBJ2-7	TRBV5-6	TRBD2	TGTGCCAGCAGCCTAGGGCTAGCGGGTGATCTCTACGAGCAGTACTTC	CASSLGLAGDLYEQYF
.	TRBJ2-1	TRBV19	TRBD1	TGTGCCAGTAGTATAGGGACAGGGGACTCCTACAATGAGCAGTTCTTC	CASSIGTGDSYNEQFF
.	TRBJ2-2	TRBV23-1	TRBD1	TGCGCCAGCACGCCGGGACAGCGTGAGACCGGGGAGCTGTTTTTT	CASTPGQRETGELFF
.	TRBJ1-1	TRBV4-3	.	TGCGCCAGCAGCCAAGATATATTAGGGTACGCTGAAGCTTTCTTT	CASSQDILGYAEAFF
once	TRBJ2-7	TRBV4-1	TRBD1	TGCGCCAGCAGCCAAATCGGGACAGGGGCCTACGAGCAGTACTTC	CASSQIGTGAYEQYF
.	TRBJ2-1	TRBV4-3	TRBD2	TGCGCCAGCAGCCAATCCGCGGCAGCGGGAGAGGGGCATGAGCAGTTCTTC	CASSQSAAAGEGHEQFF
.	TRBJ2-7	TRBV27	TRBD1	TGTGCCAGCAGTGGACAGGGGGCCTACGAGCAGTACTTC	CASSGQGAYEQYF
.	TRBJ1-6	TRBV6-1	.	TGTGCCAGCAGTGAAGATTCACCCCTCCACTTT	CASSEDSPLHF
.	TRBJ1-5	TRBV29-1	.	TGCAGCGTTCTGGAAGAGCAGGGTTTGCAGCCCCAGCATTTT	CSVLEEQGLQPQHF
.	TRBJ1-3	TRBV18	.	TGTGCCAGCTCACCACCGTCACCGCTCAGTGGAAACACCATATATTTT	CASSPPSPLSGNTIYF
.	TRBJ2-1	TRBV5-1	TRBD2	TGCGCCAGCAGCTTAGCGGGAGGAAGGGAAAATGAGCAGTTCTTC	CASSLAGGRENEQFF
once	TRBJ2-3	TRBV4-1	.	TGCGCCAGCAGCAATCGGGGGACTAGCACAGATACGCAGTATTTT	CASSNRGTSTDTQYF
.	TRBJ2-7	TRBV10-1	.	TGCGCCAGCCCCCGATTAGGCTACGAGCAGTACTTC	CASPRLGYEQYF
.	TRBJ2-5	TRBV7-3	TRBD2	TGTGCCAGCAGCTTGAGCGGGGGTTTCCAAGAGACCCAGTACTTC	CASSLSGGFQETQYF
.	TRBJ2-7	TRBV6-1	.	TGTGCCAGCAGATTAACCATAATCTCCTACGAGCAGTACTTC	CASRLTIISYEQYF
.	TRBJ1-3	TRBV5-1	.	TGCGCCAGCAGCTTGGAACAGAGCTCTGGAAACACCATATATTTT	CASSLEQSSGNTIYF
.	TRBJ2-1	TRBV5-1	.	TGCGCCAGCAGCTTGGATCCCCGGACGGGGAATGAGCAGTTCTTC	CASSLDPRTGNEQFF
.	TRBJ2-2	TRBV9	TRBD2	TGTGCCAGCAGCGAGACTAGCTGGACCGGGGAGCTGTTTTTT	CASSETSWTGELFF
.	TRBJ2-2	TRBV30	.	TGTGCCTGGAGTGAAACAGGGTGGGGTGGGAACACCGGGGAGCTGTTTTTT	CAWSETGWGGNTGELFF
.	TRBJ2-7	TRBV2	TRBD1	TGTGCCAGCAGTGAAGGGAGTGAGGGGGCGTCCTACGAGCAGTACTTC	CASSEGSEGASYEQYF